This TCR beta chain was recorded in a study of kidney transplant recipient with SARS-CoV-2 infection. This clonotype occurred a few times. TCRdb reprocessed the reads via MiXCR and lists one record per CDR3 protein. The table lists 200,000 to 300,000 distinct CDR3 sequences, more than 25% of them singletons. With 4 bases removed from V and 0 bases from J, the gap between germline ends came to 12 bases. CDR1 is SGHNT, CDR2 YYREEE, per germline (reference sequence). The CDR3 totals 15 residues. The material was a blood sample, obtained at baseline and on day 111 from a kidney transplant recipient. The TCR was taken from a male patient aged 25 to 39 who had COVID-19 and was a kidney transplant recipient. Some T cells may be provided by the graft donor. The rearrangement uses TRBV5-4 and TRBJ2-3, with a possible D match to TRBD1 (6 bases). The CDR3 protein is CASSTGQTSTDTQYF. CDR3 sequence (DNA): TGTGCCAGCAGCACGGGACAAACTAGCACAGATACGCAGTATTTT.